This T cell receptor (beta chain) was identified in a study of CD8 T cells in Susac syndrome. The CDR3 loop spans 13 amino acids. The V end lost 4 bases, the J end lost 1 base, and 8 bases lay between the germline ends. In germline, CDR1 is KGHSH, CDR2 LQKENI. Random hexamers primed reverse transcription of about 0.45 to 1 ug RNA. TCRdb re-analysed the immunoSEQ multiplex PCR reads in MiXCR, keeping a single row per CDR3 protein. Of 150,000 to 200,000 distinct CDR3 sequences listed, around 95% were seen once; the top ten hold over 0.12%. The T cells that were sequenced for TCR beta were CD8+ and CD4+ cells from blood. It was negative isolation that provided the CD8+ and CD4+ T cells, whereas TEMRA cells were enriched by FACS.

The chain joins TRBV18 to TRBJ2-7, with D unclear. The source is a human donor in good health. The sample comprised CD4+ T cells from PBMCs. Here the CDR3 reads CASSLSLSYEQYF. The CDR3 DNA reads as TGTGCCAGCTCACTGTCCTTATCCTACGAGCAGTACTTC.